Listed here are 20 T cell receptor beta chains from one sample, sequenced in a study of CD8 T cells in Susac syndrome. The authors reverse transcribed roughly 0.5 to 1 ug RNA with random hexamers. TCRdb analysed the immunoSEQ multiplex PCR reads with MiXCR anew, one entry per CDR3 protein. Here the sample spans about 210,000 distinct CDR3 sequences, over 85% being singletons. Sequenced material: CD4+ T cells from PBMCs. The receptors stem from a human donor in good health.

This chain's CDR3 is CAISPDRGRQETQYF. For the CDR3, the DNA is TGTGCCATCAGTCCGGACAGGGGAAGACAAGAGACCCAGTACTTC. The rearrangement links TRBV10-3 to TRBJ2-5; 9 bases fit TRBD1. The CDR3 covers 15 residues. Germline V CDR1 and CDR2: ENHRY, SYGVKD. V lost 5 bases to trimming and J lost 2 bases; unmatched junction nucleotides: 6.

The chain couples TRBV12-3 or TRBV12-4 to TRBJ2-5; 8 bases line up with TRBD2. V lost 4 bases to trimming and J lost 5 bases; unmatched junction nucleotides: 3. The CDR3 contains 13 residues. The CDR3: CASSWTSRETQYF. Here the CDR3 DNA reads TGTGCCAGCAGTTGGACTAGCCGGGAGACCCAGTACTTC.

The chain employs TRBV24-1 and TRBJ2-1; D is perhaps TRBD1 or TRBD2 (6 bases each). In germline, CDR1 is KGHDR, CDR2 SFDVKD. The CDR3 totals 13 residues. V lost 6 bases, J lost 10 bases, and 15 bases lay in between. The CDR3 loop reads CATSSLGGQEQFF. DNA of the CDR3: TGTGCCACCAGTTCCCTAGGGGGGCAGGAGCAGTTCTTC.

This clonotype was recorded a few times. The rearrangement joins TRBV30 to TRBJ2-1; unclear D gene. In germline, CDR1 is GTSNPN, CDR2 SVGIG (reference sequence). The V gene lost 4 bases and the J gene lost 7 bases, with 14 bases spanning the gap. The CDR3 runs 13 residues. CDR3 loop: CAWTLPSGNEQFF. As DNA, the CDR3 is TGTGCCTGGACCCTGCCATCAGGAAATGAGCAGTTCTTC.

V gene TRBV20-1 combines with J gene TRBJ2-1; 11 bases match TRBD2. The CDR3 sequence is 18 residues long. Germline-derived CDR1 and CDR2 are DFQATT and SNEGSKA (reference sequence). V was pared by 3 bases and J by 0 bases, with 10 bases of the junction left unmatched. In nucleotides, the CDR3 is TGCAGTGCTAGGGGGCTAGCGGGGGGCCAAAGCTCCTACAATGAGCAGTTCTTC. Amino acids: CSARGLAGGQSSYNEQFF.

The chain couples TRBV28 to TRBJ2-5; TRBD2 aligns across 7 bases. V lost 6 bases to trimming and J lost 5 bases; unmatched junction nucleotides: 9. The CDR3 covers 14 residues. Germline loops: CDR1 MDHEN, CDR2 SYDVKM. For the CDR3, the DNA is TGTGCCAGCAGCACCCCAGCGGGACGGGAGACCCAGTACTTC. Translated: CASSTPAGRETQYF.

The chain combines TRBV20-1 with TRBJ2-6; D possibly corresponds to TRBD1 (5 bases). The CDR3 is made up of 17 amino acids. Germline CDR1 DFQATT, CDR2 SNEGSKA (reference sequence). V dropped 4 bases and J dropped 0 bases, with 16 bases sitting between them. The CDR3 loop is CSAMLWQGSSGANVLTF. DNA for the CDR3: TGCAGTGCTATGCTTTGGCAGGGAAGCTCTGGGGCCAACGTCCTGACTTTC.

The chain couples TRBV9 to TRBJ2-3, with D possibly TRBD2 on 6 matching bases. Trimming pared 4 bases from V and 2 bases from J, leaving 14 bases between. Germline assignment: CDR1 SGDLS and CDR2 YYNGEE. The CDR3 has 15 residues. The CDR3, as DNA: TGTGCCAGCAGCTTAAATAGCGGACTCACAGATACGCAGTATTTT. Encoded protein: CASSLNSGLTDTQYF.

The rearrangement joins TRBV9 to TRBJ1-2; the D is unclear. V was clipped by 0 bases and J by 0 bases, with 6 bases between them. Looked up from germline, CDR1 is SGDLS and CDR2 is YYNGEE. The CDR3 is made up of 14 amino acids. CDR3 in DNA: TGTGCCAGCAGCGTAGGTGTAGCTAACTATGGCTACACCTTC. Protein sequence: CASSVGVANYGYTF.

The genes are TRBV12-3 or TRBV12-4 and TRBJ2-4; the match to TRBD1 covers 8 bases. CDR3 length: 15 amino acids. The trim removed 5 bases at V and 5 bases at J, leaving 8 bases unmatched. CDR3 region: CASSLDRAGQNIQYF. The DNA for the CDR3 is TGTGCCAGCAGTCTGGACAGGGCAGGTCAAAACATTCAGTACTTC.

This clonotype was detected only once. Germline is not matched at one junction end, which may reflect a read error. The V and J genes are TRBV29-1 and TRBJ2-7, with D perhaps matching TRBD2 (5 bases). The CDR3 spans 12 residues. Germline-derived CDR1 and CDR2 are SQVTM and ANQGSEA. The CDR3 here is CSVEDPGYEQYF. Written as DNA, the CDR3 is TGCAGTGTTGAAGATCCGGGATACGAGCAGTACTTC.

The chain has TRBV5-1 and TRBJ2-5; 8 bases are a match to TRBD1. The CDR3 totals 16 residues. Germline trimming cut 0 bases from V and 4 bases from J; bases unmatched to any gene: 8. Per the germline V gene, CDR1 is SGHRS and CDR2 is YFSETQ. CDR3 in DNA: TGCGCCAGCAGCTTGGCACCAACAACAGGGGGAGAGACCCAGTACTTC. Encoded protein: CASSLAPTTGGETQYF.

The J gene is TRBJ2-3, the V gene TRBV20-1, with 9 bases that match TRBD1. The V segment lost 6 bases and the J segment 0 bases; nucleotides outside the gene matches: 10. CDR3 size: 16 residues. The germline CDR1 and CDR2 sequences are DFQATT and SNEGSKA (reference sequence). The CDR3 spells CSAKRTGDPSTDTQYF. CDR3 nucleotides: TGCAGTGCAAAAAGGACAGGGGACCCTAGCACAGATACGCAGTATTTT.

This chain joins TRBV18 and TRBJ2-1; 8 nucleotides agree with TRBD1. Germline CDR1 reads KGHSH; CDR2 reads LQKENI. The ends lost 2 bases at V and 6 bases at J; junction bases unmatched: 0. The CDR3 totals 13 residues. The CDR3 DNA reads TGTGCCAGCTCACCAGGACAGGGCAATGAGCAGTTCTTC. This encodes CASSPGQGNEQFF.

The V and J genes are TRBV29-1 and TRBJ2-7; 7 nucleotides match TRBD2. In germline, CDR1 is SQVTM, CDR2 ANQGSEA. With V trimmed by 1 base and J by 2 bases, 8 bases remained unmatched. This CDR3 has 15 residues. The CDR3 DNA follows: TGCAGCGTTGAAGTCCCGGGGGGTCCTCCCTACGAGCAGTACGTC. It is translated as CSVEVPGGPPYEQYV.

The chain uses TRBV9 and TRBJ2-5; 15 positions match TRBD2. Germline CDR1 is SGDLS and CDR2 is YYNGEE. The ends lost 4 bases at V and 4 bases at J; junction bases unmatched: 11. This CDR3 is 18 amino acids long. CDR3 protein: CASSPRTSGRAVGETQYF. CDR3 nucleotides: TGTGCCAGCAGCCCGCGGACTAGCGGGAGGGCCGTGGGAGAGACCCAGTACTTC.

The chain joins TRBV14 to TRBJ2-1; 12 bases line up with TRBD1. Germline V CDR1 and CDR2: SGHDN, FVKESK. J was trimmed by 7 bases and V by 4 bases; bases with no gene match: 8. The CDR3 loop spans 16 amino acids. CDR3: CASSPPGQGAWNEQFF. The CDR3 coding sequence is TGTGCCAGCAGCCCACCGGGACAGGGGGCATGGAATGAGCAGTTCTTC.

The J gene is TRBJ1-4, the V gene TRBV7-2; a possible D gene is TRBD1 (5 bases). Trimming removed 5 bases from V and 8 bases from J, with 15 bases in between. The germline V gene has CDR1 SGHTA and CDR2 FQGNSA. The CDR3 consists of 14 residues. CDR3 amino acids: CASSQGGRGEKLFF. Written as DNA, the CDR3 is TGTGCCAGCAGCCAGGGTGGCAGAGGGGAAAAACTGTTTTTT.

V is TRBV29-1 and J is TRBJ1-1, with a tentative D call TRBD1 (5 bases). V was trimmed by 3 bases and J by 1 base, leaving 9 bases between them. The CDR3 is made up of 13 amino acids. Germline V gives CDR1 SQVTM, CDR2 ANQGSEA. The CDR3 spells CSVDGHRNTEAFF. CDR3 coding DNA: TGCAGCGTTGATGGACATAGGAACACTGAAGCTTTCTTT.

The chain couples TRBV12-3 or TRBV12-4 to TRBJ1-1; no reliable D call. The CDR3 runs 15 residues. Trimming stripped 7 bases from V and 2 bases from J, with 17 bases between. CDR3 sequence (DNA): TGTGCCAGCACCCTACTTGACCCAGGAAACACTGAAGCTTTCTTT. This codes for CASTLLDPGNTEAFF.